The source of this T cell receptor (beta chain) is a study of technical replicates of blood from several donors. Trimming removed 1 base from V and 1 base from J, with 8 bases in between. The CDR3 is 14 residues long. The germline V gene encodes CDR1 SGDLS and CDR2 YYNGEE. Generated by immunoSEQ multiplex PCR, the TCRdb table keeps only in-frame clones and is missing some. Of approximately 53,000 clones in the sample, roughly 95% were seen once. This TCR came from a human donor in good health. Sample: T cells isolated from PBMCs. The chain recombines TRBV9 with TRBJ1-1; D uncertain. The CDR3 reads CASSVIPGNTEAFF. CDR3 nucleotide sequence: TGTGCCAGCAGCGTAATTCCGGGGAACACTGAAGCTTTCTTT.